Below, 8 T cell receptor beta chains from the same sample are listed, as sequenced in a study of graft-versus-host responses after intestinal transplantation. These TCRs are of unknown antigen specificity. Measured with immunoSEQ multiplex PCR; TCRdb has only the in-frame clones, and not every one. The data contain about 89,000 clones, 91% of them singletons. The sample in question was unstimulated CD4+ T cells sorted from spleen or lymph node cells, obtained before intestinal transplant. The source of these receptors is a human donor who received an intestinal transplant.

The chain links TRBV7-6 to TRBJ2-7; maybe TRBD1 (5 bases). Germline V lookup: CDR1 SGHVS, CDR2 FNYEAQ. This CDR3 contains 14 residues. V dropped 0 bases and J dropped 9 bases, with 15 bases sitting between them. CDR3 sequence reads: CASSLAATGSAQYF. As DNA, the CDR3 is TGTGCCAGCAGCTTAGCGGCCACAGGCAGTGCGCAGTACTTC.

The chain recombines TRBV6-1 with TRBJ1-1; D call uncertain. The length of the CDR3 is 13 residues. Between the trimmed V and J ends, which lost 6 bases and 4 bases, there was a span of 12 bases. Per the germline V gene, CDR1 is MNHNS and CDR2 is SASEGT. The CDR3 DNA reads TGTGCCAGCAGCCGATCAGGACTCACTGAAGCTTTCTTT. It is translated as CASSRSGLTEAFF.

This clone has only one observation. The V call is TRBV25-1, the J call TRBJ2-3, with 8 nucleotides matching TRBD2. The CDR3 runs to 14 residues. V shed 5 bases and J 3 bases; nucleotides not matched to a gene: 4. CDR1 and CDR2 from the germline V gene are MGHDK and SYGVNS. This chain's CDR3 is CASSPSGFTDTQYF. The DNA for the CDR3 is TGTGCCAGCAGTCCTAGCGGGTTTACAGATACGCAGTATTTT.

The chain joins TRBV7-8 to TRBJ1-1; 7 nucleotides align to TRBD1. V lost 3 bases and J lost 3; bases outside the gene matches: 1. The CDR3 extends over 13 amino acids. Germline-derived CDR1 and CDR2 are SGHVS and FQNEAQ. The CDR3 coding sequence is TGTGCCAGCAGCTTCACAGGGGACACTGAAGCTTTCTTT. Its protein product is CASSFTGDTEAFF.

The CDR3 sequence is CASGLGSDRGGEQYF. DNA for the CDR3: TGTGCTAGTGGTTTGGGGTCAGACAGAGGCGGCGAGCAGTACTTC. The chain has TRBV12-5 and TRBJ2-7; D is possibly TRBD1 (5 bases). This CDR3 contains 15 residues. Germline V gene sequence: CDR1 LGHNT, CDR2 FRNRAP. V lost 1 base and J 6 bases, leaving 16 bases between the germline ends.

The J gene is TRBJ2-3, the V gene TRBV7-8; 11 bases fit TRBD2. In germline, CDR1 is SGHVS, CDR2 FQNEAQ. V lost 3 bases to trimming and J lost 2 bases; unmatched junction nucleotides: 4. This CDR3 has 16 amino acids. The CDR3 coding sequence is TGTGCCAGCAGCTTCCGTAGCGGGGGGGCCACAGATACGCAGTATTTT. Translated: CASSFRSGGATDTQYF.

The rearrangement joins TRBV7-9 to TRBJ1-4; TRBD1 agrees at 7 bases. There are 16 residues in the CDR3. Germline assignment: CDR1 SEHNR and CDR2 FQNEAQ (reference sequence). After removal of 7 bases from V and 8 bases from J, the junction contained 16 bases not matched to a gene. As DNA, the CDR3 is TGTGCCAGCACCCAAGGTGTCGTACAGGGGAGGGAAAAACTGTTTTTT. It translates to CASTQGVVQGREKLFF.

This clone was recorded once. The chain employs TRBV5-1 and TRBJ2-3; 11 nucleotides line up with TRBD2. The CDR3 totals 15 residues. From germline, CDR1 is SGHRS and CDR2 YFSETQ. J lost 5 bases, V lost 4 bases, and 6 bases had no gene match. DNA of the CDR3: TGCGCCAGCAGCCCGGGGACTAGCGGTGGAGATACGCAGTATTTT. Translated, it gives CASSPGTSGGDTQYF.